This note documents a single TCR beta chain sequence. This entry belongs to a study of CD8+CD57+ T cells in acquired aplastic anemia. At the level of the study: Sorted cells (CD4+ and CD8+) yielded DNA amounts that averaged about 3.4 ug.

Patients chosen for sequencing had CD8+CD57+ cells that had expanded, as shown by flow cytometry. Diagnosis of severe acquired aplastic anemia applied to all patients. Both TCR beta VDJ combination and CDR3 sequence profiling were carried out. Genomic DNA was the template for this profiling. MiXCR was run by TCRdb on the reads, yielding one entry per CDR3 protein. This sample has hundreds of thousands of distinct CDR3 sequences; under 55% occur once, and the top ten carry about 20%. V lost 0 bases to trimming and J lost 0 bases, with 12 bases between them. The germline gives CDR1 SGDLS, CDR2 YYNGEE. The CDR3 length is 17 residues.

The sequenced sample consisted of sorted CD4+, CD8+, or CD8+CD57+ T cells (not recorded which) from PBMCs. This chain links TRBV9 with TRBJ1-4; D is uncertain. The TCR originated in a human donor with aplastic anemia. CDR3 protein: CASSVEEVGATNEKLFF. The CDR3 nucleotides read TGTGCCAGCAGCGTAGAGGAGGTTGGTGCAACTAATGAAAAACTGTTTTTT.